These 20 T cell receptor beta chains were all obtained from the same sample, sequenced in a study of graft-versus-host responses after intestinal transplantation (dated by TCRdb to the early 2020s). The library was generated by the immunoSEQ multiplex PCR assay. TCRdb obtained this table from immuneACCESS and retained in-frame rearrangements with V and J assigned. These tables miss some clones; where compared with another copy, unresolved V genes account for less than half of the shortfall, and the remainder is unexplained. For this sample the table gives roughly 120,000 clones, of which just under 95% were detected only once. The ten largest clones take up about 0.51% of the sample. The time point label, read with the paper, signifies: cells obtained before transplantation from donor or recipient. These receptors have no known antigen. Source: unstimulated CD8+ T cells sorted from spleen or lymph node cells, taken before intestinal transplant. Receptors were obtained from a human donor who received an intestinal transplant.

This chain uses TRBV2 with TRBJ1-1; 12 nucleotides line up with TRBD1. CDR1 is SNHLY, CDR2 FYNNEI, per germline. V gave up 3 bases and J gave up 8 bases; unmatched junction bases: 1. The CDR3 sequence is 13 residues long. CDR3 sequence reads: CASSDGTGGEAFF. CDR3 nucleotide sequence: TGTGCCAGCAGTGACGGGACAGGGGGCGAAGCTTTCTTT.

The CDR3: CASSVEGRGPYEQYF. In nucleotides, the CDR3 is TGTGCCAGCAGCGTAGAAGGGCGCGGACCCTACGAGCAGTACTTC. The gene calls are TRBV9 and TRBJ2-7; D gene unclear. V gave up 0 bases and J gave up 2 bases, with 12 bases separating them. Germline values: CDR1 SGDLS, CDR2 YYNGEE. This CDR3 comprises 15 residues. Drawing the rest from reference TRBV9 and TRBJ2-7, the complete variable domain is DSGVTQTPKHLITATGQRVTLRCSPRSGDLSVYWYQQSLDQGLQFLIQYYNGEERAKGNILERFSAQQFPDLHSELNLSSLELGDSALYFCASSVEGRGPYEQYFGPGTRLTVT.

The DNA for the CDR3 is TGTGCCAGCAGCATGGGGGCGGGGTACCAAGAGACCCAGTACTTC. It translates to CASSMGAGYQETQYF. The chain joins TRBV5-6 to TRBJ2-5; TRBD1 or TRBD2 may be the D gene (6 bases each). The germline V and J ends were trimmed by 4 bases and 0 bases, with 13 bases remaining between them. In germline, CDR1 is SGHDT, CDR2 YYEEEE. This CDR3 region has 15 residues.

This clone appeared a single time. The rearrangement links TRBV18 to TRBJ2-1, with 7 nucleotides matching TRBD1. The CDR3 spans 14 residues. V gave up 2 bases and J gave up 7 bases; unmatched junction bases: 5. The germline V gene has CDR1 KGHSH and CDR2 LQKENI. DNA for the CDR3: TGTGCCAGCTCACCAAAGAGGGGGCGGAATGAGCAGTTCTTC. Translated, it gives CASSPKRGRNEQFF.

The chain carries TRBV7-6 and TRBJ2-2; 11 bases match TRBD2. The CDR3 is made up of 17 amino acids. V lost 5 bases, J lost 5 bases, and 10 bases stayed unmatched. The germline V gene has CDR1 SGHVS and CDR2 FNYEAQ. The CDR3 region is CASSPGLAGSSTGELFF. CDR3 nucleotides: TGTGCCAGCAGCCCCGGACTAGCGGGTTCCTCTACCGGGGAGCTGTTTTTT.

This rearrangement joins TRBV6-5 to TRBJ2-2, with D hard to call. Germline V gives CDR1 MNHEY, CDR2 SVGAGI. V was cut by 2 bases and J by 4 bases, with 5 bases left in between. This CDR3 contains 13 residues. CDR3 coding DNA: TGTGCCAGCAGTTACCGCCCCACCGGGGAGCTGTTTTTT. Protein sequence: CASSYRPTGELFF.

In its sample, this clone was seen once. This rearrangement joins TRBV7-6 to TRBJ2-2; possibly TRBD2 for D (5 bases). Per the germline V gene, CDR1 is SGHVS and CDR2 is FNYEAQ. Trimming stripped 2 bases from V and 0 bases from J, with 7 bases between. CDR3 length: 15 amino acids. Here the CDR3 DNA reads TGTGCCAGCAGCTTAAGCGGCGCGAACACCGGGGAGCTGTTTTTT. Translated: CASSLSGANTGELFF.

This chain connects TRBV29-1 to TRBJ1-4; D is perhaps TRBD1 (6 bases). The germline CDR1 and CDR2 sequences are SQVTM and ANQGSEA. This CDR3 is built from 12 residues. The CDR3 DNA is TGCGCGGGGGCCGCCATGGGGGAAAAACTGTTTTTT. The encoded protein is CAGAAMGEKLFF. The variable domain in full, completed from reference TRBV29-1 and TRBJ1-4, reads SAVISQKPSRDICQRGTSLTIQCQVDSQVTMMFWYRQQPGQSLTLIATANQGSEATYESGFVIDKFPISRPNLTFSTLTVSNMSPEDSSIYLCAGAAMGEKLFFGSGTQLSVL.

The genes are TRBV19 and TRBJ1-2, with a weak D call TRBD1 (6 bases). This CDR3 spans 16 amino acids. Per the germline V gene, CDR1 is LNHDA and CDR2 is SQIVND (reference sequence). V dropped 5 bases and J dropped 4 bases, with 20 bases sitting between them. CDR3 in amino acids: CASSETGGSLLYGYTF. The CDR3 DNA reads TGTGCCAGTAGTGAGACAGGAGGAAGCCTCCTCTATGGCTACACCTTC.

The chain couples TRBV29-1 to TRBJ1-2, with 7 nucleotides matching TRBD1. CDR1 SQVTM and CDR2 ANQGSEA come from the germline V gene. J was trimmed by 6 bases and V by 7 bases; bases with no gene match: 11. The CDR3 contains 13 residues. The CDR3 DNA is TGCAGCGCCGACACCGGGACAGCGGATGGCTACACCTTC. It codes for CSADTGTADGYTF.

V and J are TRBV2 and TRBJ1-1, with D possibly matching TRBD1 (6 bases). Trimming shortened V by 4 bases and J by 3 bases, and 12 bases separated the two germline ends. The CDR3 spans 14 residues. Germline lookup yields CDR1 SNHLY and CDR2 FYNNEI. CDR3 nucleotide sequence: TGTGCCAGCAGTGCCGGACAGTTGCACACTGAAGCTTTCTTT. This codes for CASSAGQLHTEAFF.

The rearrangement joins TRBV6-6 to TRBJ2-7; D not certain. Germline V CDR1 and CDR2: MNHNY, SVGAGI (reference sequence). The CDR3 is 14 residues long. The germline V and J ends were trimmed by 0 bases and 4 bases, with 10 bases remaining between them. CDR3 amino acids: CASSYSKSAYEQYF. Here the CDR3 DNA reads TGTGCCAGCAGTTACTCGAAAAGCGCGTACGAGCAGTACTTC.

CDR3: CASKLTGGTSTGELFF. CDR3 DNA sequence: TGCGCCAGCAAGTTGACAGGGGGCACGAGCACCGGGGAGCTGTTTTTT. The chain is built from TRBV5-1 and TRBJ2-2; 10 nucleotides align to TRBD1. The CDR3 totals 16 residues. The junction had 9 bases not matched to a gene; V was cut back by 6 bases and J by 4 bases. CDR1 is SGHRS, CDR2 YFSETQ, per germline.

The table lists this clone with a count of one. The V gene is TRBV7-3, the J gene TRBJ2-1, with D perhaps being TRBD1 or TRBD2 (5 bases each). There are 16 residues in the CDR3. The V end was cut by 5 bases, the J end by 6 bases, with 20 bases between. Germline CDR1 is SGHTA and CDR2 is FQGTGA. Here the CDR3 DNA reads TGTGCCAGCAGCGTCTATGGGGCTAGCCGGGTCAATGAGCAGTTCTTC. This sequence encodes CASSVYGASRVNEQFF.

The rearrangement joins TRBV19 to TRBJ2-3, with 7 bases matching TRBD1. Germline loops: CDR1 LNHDA, CDR2 SQIVND (reference sequence). This CDR3 has 12 residues. Losses at the gene ends were 8 bases for V and 6 bases for J; bases not matched to a gene: 5. The CDR3 sequence: CASATGPDTQYF. As DNA, the CDR3 is TGTGCCAGTGCGACAGGGCCGGATACGCAGTATTTT.

As concerns this clone: This sample includes further DNA sequences coding for the same CDR3. The gene calls are TRBV7-8 and TRBJ2-1; the match to TRBD2 covers 11 bases. The CDR3 is 15 residues long. The germline V gene encodes CDR1 SGHVS and CDR2 FQNEAQ. V was clipped by 3 bases and J by 3 bases; unmatched bases: 1. The CDR3 region is CASSLGLAVYNEQFF. CDR3 DNA: TGTGCCAGCAGCTTGGGACTAGCGGTCTACAATGAGCAGTTCTTC.

This sequence joins TRBV10-3 and TRBJ2-1, with TRBD1 matching 9 bases. CDR3 length: 12 residues. Germline V CDR1 and CDR2: ENHRY, SYGVKD. The ends lost 11 bases at V and 8 bases at J; junction bases unmatched: 7. The CDR3 sequence is CALGQGGYEQFF. CDR3 DNA: TGTGCCCTGGGACAGGGAGGCTATGAGCAGTTCTTC.

The J gene is TRBJ2-3, the V gene TRBV11-1; D is perhaps TRBD2 (5 bases). The germline V gene encodes CDR1 SGHAT and CDR2 FQDESV (reference sequence). This CDR3 comprises 14 residues. The ends were cut back, 0 bases at V and 4 bases at J, with 8 bases in the middle. The CDR3 sequence is CASSLARAPDTQYF. The CDR3 region has the DNA TGTGCCAGCAGCTTAGCGCGGGCCCCAGATACGCAGTATTTT.

The V and J genes are TRBV5-4 and TRBJ2-1, with D tentatively TRBD2 (7 bases). Germline-derived CDR1 and CDR2 are SGHNT and YYREEE (reference sequence). With 7 bases removed from V and 4 bases from J, the gap between germline ends came to 12 bases. This CDR3 has 13 residues. CDR3 amino acids: CASWGGEYNEQFF. The CDR3 coding sequence is TGTGCCAGCTGGGGGGGCGAATACAATGAGCAGTTCTTC.

DNA for the CDR3: TGTGCCAGCAGTCCAAAGATGGGTGGATACGAGCAGTACTTC. Translated: CASSPKMGGYEQYF. This chain connects TRBV28 to TRBJ2-5; D unresolved. The better agreement between TRBJ2-7 and the DNA end casts doubt on the J call. The CDR3 loop spans 14 amino acids. Looked up from germline, CDR1 is MDHEN and CDR2 is SYDVKM.